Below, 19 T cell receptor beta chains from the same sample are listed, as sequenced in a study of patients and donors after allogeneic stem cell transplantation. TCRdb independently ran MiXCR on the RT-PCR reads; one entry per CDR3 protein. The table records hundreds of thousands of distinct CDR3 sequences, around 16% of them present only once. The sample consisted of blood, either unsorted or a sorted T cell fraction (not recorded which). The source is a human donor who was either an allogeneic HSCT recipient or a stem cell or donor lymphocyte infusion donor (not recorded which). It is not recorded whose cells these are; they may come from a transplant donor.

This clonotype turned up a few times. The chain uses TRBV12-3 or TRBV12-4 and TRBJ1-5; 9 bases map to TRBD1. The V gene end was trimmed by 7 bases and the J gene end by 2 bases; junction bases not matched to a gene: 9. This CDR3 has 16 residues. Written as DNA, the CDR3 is TGTGCCAGCACACGGGGGACAGGGAAGGGCAATCAGCCCCAGCATTTT. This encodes CASTRGTGKGNQPQHF.

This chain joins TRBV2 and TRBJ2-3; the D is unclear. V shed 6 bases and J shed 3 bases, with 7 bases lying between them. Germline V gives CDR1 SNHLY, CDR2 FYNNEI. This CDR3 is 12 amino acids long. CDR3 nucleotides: TGTGCCAGCAGAGAACAGACAGATACGCAGTATTTT. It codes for CASREQTDTQYF.

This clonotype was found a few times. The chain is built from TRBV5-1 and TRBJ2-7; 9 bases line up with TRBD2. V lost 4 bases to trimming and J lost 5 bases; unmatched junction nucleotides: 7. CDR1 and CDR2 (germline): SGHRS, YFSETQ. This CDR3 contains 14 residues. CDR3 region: CASSPTAGGDEQYF. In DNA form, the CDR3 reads TGCGCCAGCAGCCCGACGGCGGGGGGGGACGAGCAGTACTTC.

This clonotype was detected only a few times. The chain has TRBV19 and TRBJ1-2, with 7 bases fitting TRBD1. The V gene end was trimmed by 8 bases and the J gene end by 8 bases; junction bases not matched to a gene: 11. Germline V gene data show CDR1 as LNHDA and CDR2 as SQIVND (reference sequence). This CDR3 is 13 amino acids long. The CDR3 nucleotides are TGTGCCAGTGGGACAGAGGTCCTTGAGGGCTACACCTTC. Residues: CASGTEVLEGYTF.

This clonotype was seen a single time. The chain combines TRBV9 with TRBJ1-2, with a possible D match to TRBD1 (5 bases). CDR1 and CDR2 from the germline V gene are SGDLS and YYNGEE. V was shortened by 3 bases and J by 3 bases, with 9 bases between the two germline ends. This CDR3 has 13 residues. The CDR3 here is CASSGGIYYGYTF. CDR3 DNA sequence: TGTGCCAGCAGCGGGGGCATATACTATGGCTACACCTTC.

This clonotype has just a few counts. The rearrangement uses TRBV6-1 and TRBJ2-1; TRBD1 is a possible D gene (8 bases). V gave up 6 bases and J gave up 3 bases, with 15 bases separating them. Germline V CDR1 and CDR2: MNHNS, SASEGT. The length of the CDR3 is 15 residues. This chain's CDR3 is CASRQGGNRYNEQFF. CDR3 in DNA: TGTGCCAGCAGACAGGGGGGGAACCGCTACAATGAGCAGTTCTTC.

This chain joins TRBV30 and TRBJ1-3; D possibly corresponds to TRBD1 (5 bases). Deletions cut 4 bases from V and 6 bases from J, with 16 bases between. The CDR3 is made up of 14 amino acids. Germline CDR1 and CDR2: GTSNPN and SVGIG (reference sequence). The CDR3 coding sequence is TGTGCCTGGACCCCCGGGACGCAGTCAAACACCATATATTTT. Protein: CAWTPGTQSNTIYF.

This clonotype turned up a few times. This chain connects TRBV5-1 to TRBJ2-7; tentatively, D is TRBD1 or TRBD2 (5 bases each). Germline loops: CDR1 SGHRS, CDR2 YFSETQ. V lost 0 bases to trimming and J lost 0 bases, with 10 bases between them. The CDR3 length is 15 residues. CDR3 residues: CASSLEVGTSYEQYF. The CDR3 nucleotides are TGCGCCAGCAGCTTGGAGGTCGGGACCTCCTACGAGCAGTACTTC.

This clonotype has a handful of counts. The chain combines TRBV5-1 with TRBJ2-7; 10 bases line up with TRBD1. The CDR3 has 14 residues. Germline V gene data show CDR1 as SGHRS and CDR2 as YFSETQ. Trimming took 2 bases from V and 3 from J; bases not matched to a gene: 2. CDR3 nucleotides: TGCGCCAGCAGCTTCCGGACAGGGGGCTACGAGCAGTACTTC. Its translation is CASSFRTGGYEQYF. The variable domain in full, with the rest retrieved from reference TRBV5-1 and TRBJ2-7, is KAGVTQTPRYLIKTRGQQVTLSCSPISGHRSVSWYQQTPGQGLQFLFEYFSETQRNKGNFPGRFSGRQFSNSRSEMNVSTLELGDSALYLCASSFRTGGYEQYFGPGTRLTVT.

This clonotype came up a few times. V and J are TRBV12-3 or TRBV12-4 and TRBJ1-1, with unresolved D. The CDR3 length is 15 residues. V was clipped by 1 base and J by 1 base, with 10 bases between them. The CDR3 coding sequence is TGTGCCAGCAGTTTAGATTTACTCCCGAACACTGAAGCTTTCTTT. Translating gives CASSLDLLPNTEAFF.

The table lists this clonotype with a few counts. CDR3 in amino acids: CASSPLDRFAYEQYF. In nucleotides, the CDR3 is TGTGCCAGCAGCCCCTTGGACAGGTTTGCCTACGAGCAGTACTTC. This rearrangement joins TRBV7-9 to TRBJ2-7, with TRBD1 matching 7 bases. The V and J ends lost 5 bases and 2 bases, in that order; junction bases with no gene match: 9. The germline V gene has CDR1 SEHNR and CDR2 FQNEAQ (reference sequence). CDR3 length equals 15 residues.

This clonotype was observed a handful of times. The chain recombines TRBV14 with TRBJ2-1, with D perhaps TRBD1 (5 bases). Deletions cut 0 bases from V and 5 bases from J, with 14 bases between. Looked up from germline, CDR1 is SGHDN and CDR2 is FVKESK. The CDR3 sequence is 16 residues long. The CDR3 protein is CASSQERIRGHNEQFF. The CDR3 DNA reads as TGTGCCAGCAGCCAAGAGAGGATTAGGGGCCACAATGAGCAGTTCTTC.

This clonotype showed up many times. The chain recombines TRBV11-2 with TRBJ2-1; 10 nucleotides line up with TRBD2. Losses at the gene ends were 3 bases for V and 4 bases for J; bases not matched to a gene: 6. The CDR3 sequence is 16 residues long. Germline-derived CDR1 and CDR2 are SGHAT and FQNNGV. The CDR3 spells CASSFHLAGVYNEQFF. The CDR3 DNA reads TGTGCCAGCAGCTTCCATCTAGCGGGAGTGTACAATGAGCAGTTCTTC.

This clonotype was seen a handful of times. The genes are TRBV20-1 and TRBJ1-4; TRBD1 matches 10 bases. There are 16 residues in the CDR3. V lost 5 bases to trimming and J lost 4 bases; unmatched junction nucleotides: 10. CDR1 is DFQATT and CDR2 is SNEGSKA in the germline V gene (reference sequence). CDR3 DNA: TGCAGTGCTCAAGACAGGGGGCGCGGGGGTAATGAAAAACTGTTTTTT. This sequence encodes CSAQDRGRGGNEKLFF.

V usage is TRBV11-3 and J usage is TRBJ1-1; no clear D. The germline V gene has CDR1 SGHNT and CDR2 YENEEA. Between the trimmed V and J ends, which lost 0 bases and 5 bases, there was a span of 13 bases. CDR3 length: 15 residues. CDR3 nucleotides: TGTGCCAGCAGCTTAGATCCCCGACCGAGAACTGAAGCTTTCTTT. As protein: CASSLDPRPRTEAFF.

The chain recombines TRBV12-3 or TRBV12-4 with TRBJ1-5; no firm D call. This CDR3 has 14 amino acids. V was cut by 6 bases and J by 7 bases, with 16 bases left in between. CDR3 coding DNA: TGTGCCAGCAGCCCTTTAGGGATAAGACAGCCCCAGCATTTT. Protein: CASSPLGIRQPQHF.

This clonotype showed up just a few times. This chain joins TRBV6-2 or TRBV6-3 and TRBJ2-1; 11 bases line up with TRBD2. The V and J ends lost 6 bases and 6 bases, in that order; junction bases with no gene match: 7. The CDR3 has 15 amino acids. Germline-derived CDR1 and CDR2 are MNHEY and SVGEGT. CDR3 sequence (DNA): TGTGCCAGCAGCCGAAATAGCGGGGGGGCCAATGAGCAGTTCTTC. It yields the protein CASSRNSGGANEQFF.

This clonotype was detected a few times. The CDR3 spells CASSQERSKLEKLFF. CDR3 nucleotide sequence: TGTGCCAGCAGCCAAGAAAGGTCGAAGTTGGAGAAACTGTTTTTT. The chain is built from TRBV3-1 and TRBJ1-4; no reliable D call. This CDR3 has 15 amino acids. Germline lookup yields CDR1 LGHDT and CDR2 YNNKEL (reference sequence). V was pared by 0 bases and J by 11 bases, with 16 bases between.

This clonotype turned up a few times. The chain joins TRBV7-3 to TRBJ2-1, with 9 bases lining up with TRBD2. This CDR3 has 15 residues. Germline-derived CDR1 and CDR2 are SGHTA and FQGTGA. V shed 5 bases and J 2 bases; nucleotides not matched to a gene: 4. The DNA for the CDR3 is TGTGCCAGCAGCAGACTAGCGGTACCCTACAATGAGCAGTTCTTC. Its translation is CASSRLAVPYNEQFF.